Listed here are 20 T cell receptor beta chains from one sample, sequenced in a study of cytomegalovirus exposure and HLA in healthy donors. In the PCR, 60 Vbeta and 13 Jbeta primers were used. Measured with immunoSEQ multiplex PCR; TCRdb has only the in-frame clones, and not every one. This table has 120,000 or so clones, 72% appearing once. Sequenced input: PBMCs. These receptors all come from a man between 25 and 39 years old in good health and CMV-seronegative.

The chain uses TRBV10-3 and TRBJ1-1; the match to TRBD1 covers 8 bases. The CDR3 is made up of 15 amino acids. V shed 3 bases, J shed 4 bases, and the junction held 7 bases outside the gene matches. The germline V gene encodes CDR1 ENHRY and CDR2 SYGVKD. The CDR3 reads CAISDLGQVSTEAFF. CDR3 nucleotide sequence: TGTGCCATCAGTGATCTGGGACAGGTATCCACTGAAGCTTTCTTT.

The chain links TRBV4-2 to TRBJ2-5; the match to TRBD2 covers 8 bases. The CDR3 sequence is 14 residues long. After removal of 4 bases from V and 5 bases from J, the junction contained 6 bases not matched to a gene. CDR1 LGHNA and CDR2 YNFKEQ come from the germline V gene. In DNA, the CDR3 is TGTGCCAGCAGCCTTAGCGGGGCCACCGAGACCCAGTACTTC. It codes for CASSLSGATETQYF.

The V and J genes are TRBV11-3 and TRBJ1-6; TRBD1 agrees at 8 bases. This CDR3 region has 13 residues. V was pared by 2 bases and J by 13 bases, with 4 bases of the junction left unmatched. Germline values: CDR1 SGHNT, CDR2 YENEEA. This CDR3 reads CASSLRTGSPLHF. The CDR3, as DNA: TGTGCCAGCAGCTTAAGGACAGGGTCGCCCCTCCACTTT.

V gene TRBV18 combines with J gene TRBJ2-2, with a possible D match to TRBD1 (6 bases). Trimming pared 1 base from V and 3 bases from J, leaving 9 bases between. Looked up from germline, CDR1 is KGHSH and CDR2 is LQKENI. The CDR3 has 15 amino acids. The CDR3 loop is CASSPQPGDTGELFF. In DNA form, the CDR3 reads TGTGCCAGCTCACCACAGCCAGGGGACACCGGGGAGCTGTTTTTT.

The CDR3 reads CASIKQGVPYEQYF. The CDR3 DNA reads TGTGCCAGCATAAAACAGGGGGTCCCCTACGAGCAGTACTTC. V is TRBV6-6 and J is TRBJ2-7; 8 bases match TRBD1. CDR3 size: 14 residues. Germline CDR1 MNHNY, CDR2 SVGAGI (reference sequence). V trimming: 7 bases; J trimming: 2 bases; junction bases outside the gene matches: 7.

The chain employs TRBV12-2 and TRBJ1-5; whether TRBD1, the table's D call, matches the DNA was not checked. TRBV12-2 is reported as a pseudogene. The CDR3 is 16 residues long. The DNA for the CDR3 is TGTGCAAGTCGCTTAGCCCGGGACAGGCAAACTTGGCCCCAGCATTTT. It translates to CASRLARDRQTWPQHF.

CDR3 sequence (DNA): TGTGCCAGCAGCTTAACTACCCGGGACAAACGGAGAGATACGCAGTATTTT. The encoded protein is CASSLTTRDKRRDTQYF. The rearrangement joins TRBV7-9 to TRBJ2-3; possible D gene TRBD1, 6 bases. CDR1 and CDR2 (germline): SEHNR, FQNEAQ (reference sequence). This CDR3 is 17 amino acids long. The ends were cut back, 2 bases at V and 5 bases at J, with 20 bases in the middle.

Only a few counts were recorded for this clone. J is TRBJ2-5 and V is TRBV10-3; maybe TRBD2 (6 bases). The CDR3 extends over 15 amino acids. V was cut by 6 bases and J by 5 bases, with 19 bases left in between. Per germline, CDR1 ENHRY and CDR2 SYGVKD. CDR3 nucleotides: TGTGCCATCAGGCGGGATATAAGTCCCAGGGAGACCCAGTACTTC. Protein: CAIRRDISPRETQYF.

This chain uses TRBV27 with TRBJ2-1; TRBD2 matches at 13 bases. V shed 8 bases and J 0 bases; nucleotides not matched to a gene: 7. The germline V gene encodes CDR1 MNHEY and CDR2 SMNVEV (reference sequence). This CDR3 contains 17 residues. CDR3 nucleotide sequence: TGTGCCAGCGTGACTAGCGGGGGGATATCCTCCTACAATGAGCAGTTCTTC. This codes for CASVTSGGISSYNEQFF.

In this sample, this clone turned up a few times. A junction end diverges from the germline sequence, so it may reflect a read error. The rearrangement links TRBV7-9 to TRBJ2-5, with 7 bases that match TRBD1. The DNA end favors TRBJ2-7, so the J call may be wrong. The CDR3 covers 14 residues. Germline CDR1 reads SEHNR; CDR2 reads FQNEAQ (reference sequence). The CDR3 nucleotides read TGTGCCAGCAGATTAGGGGGCGGATCCTACGAGCAGTACTTC. Amino acids: CASRLGGGSYEQYF.

This clone has only one observation. The V call is TRBV19, the J call TRBJ2-4, with a tentative D call TRBD2 (6 bases). Trimming cost V 3 bases and J 6 bases, with 12 bases left between them. The germline V gene encodes CDR1 LNHDA and CDR2 SQIVND (reference sequence). CDR3 length: 14 amino acids. The CDR3 DNA is TGTGCCAGTAGTATCGGGCAGGGACTAAACATTCAGTACTTC. Translation gives CASSIGQGLNIQYF.

This clone was seen more than once but under ten times. The chain has TRBV27 and TRBJ2-7; 7 nucleotides match TRBD1. The CDR3 spans 21 residues. Trimming cost V 4 bases and J 0 bases; bases outside gene matches: 24. Per the germline V gene, CDR1 is MNHEY and CDR2 is SMNVEV (reference sequence). The CDR3 nucleotides read TGTGCCAGCAGTTCTTTTAAGGGATGGCTACGGGACAGCGAGATCTCCTACGAGCAGTACTTC. Encoded protein: CASSSFKGWLRDSEISYEQYF.

The chain has TRBV28 and TRBJ1-5; TRBD1 matches 7 bases. V shed 3 bases, J shed 3 bases, and the junction held 5 bases outside the gene matches. CDR3 length: 15 residues. Germline loops: CDR1 MDHEN, CDR2 SYDVKM. The CDR3, as DNA: TGTGCCAGCAGTTTTGCCGGGACAGTCAATCAGCCCCAGCATTTT. This codes for CASSFAGTVNQPQHF.

The V call is TRBV11-2, the J call TRBJ2-1, with D unclear. From germline, CDR1 is SGHAT and CDR2 FQNNGV. V was shortened by 5 bases and J by 7 bases, with 6 bases between the two germline ends. The CDR3 extends over 11 amino acids. Written as DNA, the CDR3 is TGTGCCAGCAGCACCAGGAATGAGCAGTTCTTC. Its protein is CASSTRNEQFF.

The chain combines TRBV5-1 with TRBJ2-3; 11 bases are a match to TRBD2. Germline loops: CDR1 SGHRS, CDR2 YFSETQ. V trimming: 2 bases; J trimming: 1 base; junction bases outside the gene matches: 3. This CDR3 is 16 amino acids long. The CDR3 loop is CASSLLAGEGTDTQYF. The CDR3 DNA reads as TGCGCCAGCAGCTTACTAGCGGGGGAGGGCACAGATACGCAGTATTTT.

V usage is TRBV28 and J usage is TRBJ1-1, with 9 positions matching TRBD1. The CDR3 is 15 residues long. Germline V gene lookup returns CDR1 MDHEN and CDR2 SYDVKM. J gave up 4 bases and V 4 bases, and 7 bases lay outside the gene matches. The CDR3 protein is CASSSHRGRITEAFF. CDR3 nucleotide sequence: TGTGCCAGCAGTTCCCACAGGGGGCGGATCACTGAAGCTTTCTTT.

The CDR3 DNA reads as TGTGCCAGCAGCTTATCGAGGGGACACAGCACCGGGGAGCTGTTTTTT. It translates to CASSLSRGHSTGELFF. The chain links TRBV11-3 to TRBJ2-2, with D possibly matching TRBD1 (6 bases). V lost 2 bases to trimming and J lost 4 bases, with 14 bases between them. Germline V gene lookup returns CDR1 SGHNT and CDR2 YENEEA. The CDR3 has 16 residues.

This sequence joins TRBV27 and TRBJ2-7; perhaps TRBD2 as D (5 bases). The CDR3 consists of 14 residues. Per the germline V gene, CDR1 is MNHEY and CDR2 is SMNVEV (reference sequence). V was trimmed by 0 bases and J by 5 bases, leaving 11 bases between them. For the CDR3, the DNA is TGTGCCAGCAGTTTATCCGGAGACTATCACGAGCAGTACTTC. Translating gives CASSLSGDYHEQYF.

As for this clone: One junction end disagrees with the germline gene, perhaps due to a read error. The gene calls are TRBV20-1 and TRBJ2-7; the D gene is possibly TRBD1 (6 bases). This CDR3 contains 11 residues. CDR1 and CDR2 from the germline V gene are DFQATT and SNEGSKA (reference sequence). CDR3 loop: CSAWSRDKPHF. CDR3 DNA sequence: TGCAGTGCTTGGTCCCGGGACAAACCGCACTTC.

The gene calls are TRBV25-1 and TRBJ1-2; TRBD1 matches 9 bases. Looked up from germline, CDR1 is MGHDK and CDR2 is SYGVNS. Losses at the gene ends were 2 bases for V and 3 bases for J; bases not matched to a gene: 7. The CDR3 contains 16 residues. CDR3 protein: CASSENRGQKDYGYTF. Here the CDR3 DNA reads TGTGCCAGCAGTGAAAACAGGGGGCAGAAGGACTATGGCTACACCTTC.